These 4 T cell receptor beta chains were all obtained from the same sample, sequenced in a study of chemoradiotherapy in HPV16-positive cancers. Clones were sequenced by immunoSEQ multiplex PCR, and TCRdb holds only the in-frame ones, with some missing. Found here are about 16,000 clones, around three quarters of them singletons; the top ten hold approximately 8%. The specimen comprised tumor tissue, sampled from a patient who underwent chemoradiotherapy. These receptors came from a human donor with HPV-associated anogenital cancer.

This clone rates as medium-sized. The gene calls are TRBV5-1 and TRBJ1-1; D unresolved. The CDR3 has 13 amino acids. Germline loops: CDR1 SGHRS, CDR2 YFSETQ. V was shortened by 3 bases and J by 2 bases, with 8 bases between the two germline ends. The CDR3 is CASSSQFNTEAFF. DNA for the CDR3: TGCGCCAGCAGCTCCCAGTTTAACACTGAAGCTTTCTTT.

J is TRBJ1-6 and V is TRBV27, with D perhaps matching TRBD1 (5 bases). Germline CDR1 MNHEY, CDR2 SMNVEV (reference sequence). The CDR3 totals 13 residues. Trimming left V 6 bases short and J 9 bases short, with 12 bases between. The CDR3 here is CASSWGWGSPLHF. Here the CDR3 DNA reads TGTGCCAGCAGCTGGGGGTGGGGTTCACCCCTCCACTTT.

This sequence joins TRBV5-5 and TRBJ2-5; a weak D match, TRBD1 (5 bases). Trimming left V 0 bases short and J 3 bases short, with 6 bases between. The germline V gene has CDR1 SGHKS and CDR2 YYEKEE (reference sequence). CDR3 length: 13 residues. The CDR3 sequence: CASSLGREETQYF. The CDR3 DNA reads as TGTGCCAGCAGCTTGGGCAGGGAAGAGACCCAGTACTTC.

The J gene is TRBJ2-7, the V gene TRBV11-2; 9 bases fit TRBD2. Germline values: CDR1 SGHAT, CDR2 FQNNGV. The CDR3 runs to 17 residues. After removal of 2 bases from V and 4 bases from J, the junction contained 12 bases not matched to a gene. The CDR3, as DNA: TGTGCCAGCAGCTTATTAGCGGGAGAATTTAATATATACGAGCAGTACTTC. Translated: CASSLLAGEFNIYEQYF. Complete variable domain (other parts from reference TRBV11-2 and TRBJ2-7): EAGVAQSPRYKIIEKRQSVAFWCNPISGHATLYWYQQILGQGPKLLIQFQNNGVVDDSQLPKDRFSAERLKGVDSTLKIQPAKLEDSAVYLCASSLLAGEFNIYEQYFGPGTRLTVT.